The next 22 T cell receptor beta chains were all read from a single sample in a study of CD8+ T cells in alopecia areata. Once RNA had been extracted, it was reverse transcribed into cDNA to act as the sequencing template. Profiled with immunoSEQ multiplex PCR; TCRdb holds only in-frame clones, not every one. The repertoire holds 130,000 or so clones, about 47% seen once, with around a sixth in the top ten. The material was CD8+ T cells sorted from blood, obtained at week 0. These receptors all stem from a human donor with alopecia areata.

The table lists this clone with a few counts. The chain employs TRBV11-2 and TRBJ2-7, with 7 nucleotides matching TRBD1. The V gene's germline CDR1 is SGHAT and CDR2 FQNNGV. This CDR3 region has 16 residues. After removal of 1 base from V and 2 bases from J, the junction contained 8 bases not matched to a gene. Here the CDR3 reads CASSLGIGTVAYEQYF. As DNA, the CDR3 is TGTGCCAGCAGCTTAGGGATAGGGACAGTGGCCTACGAGCAGTACTTC.

The J gene is TRBJ2-7, the V gene TRBV7-2; tentative D call: TRBD2 (5 bases). Trimming took 2 bases from V and 0 from J, leaving 8 bases between them. This CDR3 comprises 14 residues. CDR1 and CDR2 (germline): SGHTA, FQGNSA. The CDR3 is CASSLRLASYEQYF. The CDR3 DNA is TGTGCCAGCAGCTTACGGCTAGCCTCCTACGAGCAGTACTTC.

The chain couples TRBV6-5 to TRBJ1-2; TRBD1 agrees at 7 bases. V shed 2 bases, J shed 7 bases, and the junction held 4 bases outside the gene matches. Germline V CDR1 and CDR2: MNHEY, SVGAGI. The length of the CDR3 is 13 residues. CDR3 in amino acids: CASSYETGTGYTF. The DNA of the CDR3 is TGTGCCAGCAGTTACGAGACAGGGACTGGCTACACCTTC.

Only a few counts were recorded for this clone. V gene TRBV29-1 combines with J gene TRBJ1-2; D might be TRBD1 (5 bases). V lost 3 bases and J lost 0, with 11 bases in between. CDR3 length: 14 amino acids. The germline CDR1 and CDR2 sequences are SQVTM and ANQGSEA. Written as DNA, the CDR3 is TGCAGCGTTGATGGGGCGGTAGCTAACTATGGCTACACCTTC. This translates into CSVDGAVANYGYTF.

This clone was seen once. The chain is built from TRBV5-1 and TRBJ2-7, with 10 positions matching TRBD1. The CDR3 consists of 15 residues. Germline V lookup: CDR1 SGHRS, CDR2 YFSETQ. V was pared by 4 bases and J by 4 bases, with 8 bases of the junction left unmatched. In DNA form, the CDR3 reads TGCGCCAGCAGCCCCGGACAGGGGGAAGGATACGAGCAGTACTTC. Translated, it gives CASSPGQGEGYEQYF.

The rearrangement links TRBV30 to TRBJ1-1; the D is unclear. Trimming cost V 3 bases and J 6 bases, with 11 bases left between them. The germline V gene encodes CDR1 GTSNPN and CDR2 SVGIG (reference sequence). The CDR3 is 12 residues long. The CDR3 DNA is TGTGCCTGGAGCGAGGACTGGTCTGAAGCTTTCTTT. Protein product: CAWSEDWSEAFF.

The V and J genes are TRBV4-1 and TRBJ2-1; 9 nucleotides agree with TRBD1. J was trimmed by 5 bases and V by 3 bases; bases with no gene match: 2. CDR3 size: 14 residues. Germline CDR1 reads MGHRA; CDR2 reads YSYEKL. The CDR3 region has the DNA TGCGCCAGCAGCCAGGGACAGGGAAACAATGAGCAGTTCTTC. Amino acid sequence: CASSQGQGNNEQFF.

The chain is built from TRBV7-9 and TRBJ2-7; TRBD1 aligns across 9 bases. Trimming removed 5 bases from V and 6 bases from J; junction bases left unmatched: 8. Germline CDR1 reads SEHNR; CDR2 reads FQNEAQ (reference sequence). There are 14 residues in the CDR3. The CDR3 DNA is TGTGCCAGCAGCCTCCCGGGACAGGGTGCCGAGCAGTACTTC. It specifies CASSLPGQGAEQYF.

This clone was observed a single time. The chain uses TRBV7-8 and TRBJ2-5, with D perhaps matching TRBD2 (5 bases). The length of the CDR3 is 14 residues. V was cut by 2 bases and J by 3 bases, with 10 bases left in between. Germline CDR1 and CDR2: SGHVS and FQNEAQ. This CDR3 reads CASSLSLAKETQYF. The CDR3 nucleotides are TGTGCCAGCAGCTTATCCCTAGCAAAAGAGACCCAGTACTTC. The entire variable domain, with the rest obtained from reference TRBV7-8 and TRBJ2-5, is as follows: GAGVSQSPRYKVAKRGQDVALRCDPISGHVSLFWYQQALGQGPEFLTYFQNEAQLDKSGLPSDRFFAERPEGSVSTLKIQRTQQEDSAVYLCASSLSLAKETQYFGPGTRLLVL.

A note on this clone: This same CDR3 is encoded by further DNA sequences in the sample. This rearrangement joins TRBV9 to TRBJ1-1; D call uncertain. V gave up 4 bases and J gave up 4 bases, with 5 bases separating them. Germline assignment: CDR1 SGDLS and CDR2 YYNGEE. The CDR3 length is 11 residues. CDR3 coding DNA: TGTGCCAGCAGCCCGGGCACTGAAGCTTTCTTT. Protein: CASSPGTEAFF.

The chain joins TRBV12-5 to TRBJ1-2; D not resolved. Germline V gene sequence: CDR1 LGHNT, CDR2 FRNRAP. The germline V and J ends were trimmed by 1 base and 5 bases, with 11 bases remaining between them. The length of the CDR3 is 14 residues. CDR3 in amino acids: CASGLARGLYGYTF. CDR3 coding DNA: TGTGCTAGTGGTTTGGCACGTGGACTATATGGCTACACCTTC. The complete variable domain, with remaining parts taken from reference TRBV12-5 and TRBJ1-2, reads DARVTQTPRHKVTEMGQEVTMRCQPILGHNTVFWYRQTMMQGLELLAYFRNRAPLDDSGMPKDRFSAEMPDATLATLKIQPSEPRDSAVYFCASGLARGLYGYTFGSGTRLTVV.

The chain recombines TRBV30 with TRBJ2-3; a weak D match, TRBD1 (5 bases). This CDR3 comprises 13 residues. The V gene lost 5 bases and the J gene lost 3 bases, with 12 bases spanning the gap. CDR1 is GTSNPN and CDR2 is SVGIG in the germline V gene (reference sequence). CDR3 DNA sequence: TGTGCCTGGGATCAGGGCTTTACAGATACGCAGTATTTT. It codes for CAWDQGFTDTQYF. Variable domain in full (rest from reference TRBV30 and TRBJ2-3): SQTIHQWPATLVQPVGSPLSLECTVEGTSNPNLYWYRQAAGRGLQLLFYSVGIGQISSEVPQNLSASRPQDRQFILSSKKLLLSDSGFYLCAWDQGFTDTQYFGPGTRLTVL.

This clone has only a few counts. The chain links TRBV12-5 to TRBJ2-1, with a tentative D call TRBD1 (6 bases). This CDR3 is built from 14 residues. V lost 8 bases and J lost 3, with 14 bases in between. Germline V gene data show CDR1 as LGHNT and CDR2 as FRNRAP. The CDR3 DNA follows: TGTGCTAGTCAGTGGCAGGGGAGCTACAATGAGCAGTTCTTC. Translating it yields CASQWQGSYNEQFF.

This sequence joins TRBV13 and TRBJ2-1; D uncertain. V gave up 2 bases and J gave up 4 bases, with 0 bases separating them. In germline, CDR1 is PRHDT, CDR2 FYEKMQ (reference sequence). CDR3 length equals 11 residues. The CDR3 DNA follows: TGTGCCAGCAGCTTATACAATGAGCAGTTCTTC. Translating it yields CASSLYNEQFF.

This rearrangement joins TRBV14 to TRBJ1-1; tentative D call: TRBD1 (5 bases). V gave up 0 bases and J gave up 4 bases, with 12 bases separating them. From germline, CDR1 is SGHDN and CDR2 FVKESK. This CDR3 region has 15 residues. CDR3 nucleotides: TGTGCCAGCAGCCAAGATTGGGGGGACGGCACTGAAGCTTTCTTT. Translation: CASSQDWGDGTEAFF.

This clone came up a few times. The chain uses TRBV29-1 and TRBJ2-5; D is perhaps TRBD1 (5 bases). This CDR3 has 12 amino acids. Germline lookup yields CDR1 SQVTM and CDR2 ANQGSEA. With 7 bases removed from V and 5 bases from J, the gap between germline ends came to 14 bases. As DNA, the CDR3 is TGCAGCGCATGGGGCGATGGGGAGACCCAGTACTTC. Translation gives CSAWGDGETQYF.

The V and J genes are TRBV29-1 and TRBJ1-1; D ambiguous. The CDR3 length is 13 residues. V was cut by 5 bases and J by 7 bases, with 17 bases left in between. Germline lookup yields CDR1 SQVTM and CDR2 ANQGSEA. DNA for the CDR3: TGCAGCGTTCGCCCAAAACAAGGTGGTGAAGCTTTCTTT. Its translation: CSVRPKQGGEAFF.

The chain couples TRBV27 to TRBJ2-5; TRBD1 aligns across 8 bases. The length of the CDR3 is 16 residues. The germline V gene encodes CDR1 MNHEY and CDR2 SMNVEV (reference sequence). J was trimmed by 0 bases and V by 3 bases; bases with no gene match: 6. In DNA, the CDR3 is TGTGCCAGCAGTTTCTCAGGGGGCCTCTACCAAGAGACCCAGTACTTC. Translation: CASSFSGGLYQETQYF.

This clone was found a few times. The rearrangement joins TRBV7-2 to TRBJ2-7, with 7 nucleotides matching TRBD1. Germline V gene lookup returns CDR1 SGHTA and CDR2 FQGNSA. V lost 5 bases to trimming and J lost 2 bases; unmatched junction nucleotides: 9. CDR3 length equals 15 residues. The CDR3 nucleotides read TGTGCCAGCAGCAGACGGGACAGAGTGGCCTACGAGCAGTACTTC. It is translated as CASSRRDRVAYEQYF.

A remark on this clone: With only one base between it and a far larger clone, this is likely a read error. The V and J genes are TRBV7-9 and TRBJ2-7; D is uncertain. V lost 4 bases, J lost 0 bases, and 4 bases lay in between. Looked up from germline, CDR1 is SEHNR and CDR2 is FQNEAQ (reference sequence). This CDR3 region has 12 residues. CDR3 sequence reads: CASSSSSYEQYF. DNA for the CDR3: TGTGCCAGCAGCTCGAGCTCCTACGAGCAGTACTTC.

V gene TRBV5-6 combines with J gene TRBJ2-7, with 7 bases that match TRBD1. Trimming took 4 bases from V and 7 from J; bases not matched to a gene: 11. The CDR3 has 14 amino acids. Per germline, CDR1 SGHDT and CDR2 YYEEEE. CDR3 in amino acids: CASSPGQLFREQYF. The CDR3 DNA reads TGTGCCAGCAGCCCGGGACAGCTCTTCAGGGAGCAGTACTTC.

This clone was seen only a few times. The chain links TRBV13 to TRBJ2-5, with 7 bases matching TRBD1. The CDR3 has 15 amino acids. J lost 5 bases, V lost 4 bases, and 10 bases had no gene match. Germline lookup yields CDR1 PRHDT and CDR2 FYEKMQ (reference sequence). The CDR3: CASSSASGGMETQYF. The CDR3, as DNA: TGTGCCAGCAGCTCCGCGTCAGGGGGAATGGAGACCCAGTACTTC.